The rows below give T cell receptor beta chains drawn from one sample of a study of shared clonotypes between healthy human individuals. Measured with immunoSEQ multiplex PCR; TCRdb has only the in-frame clones, and not every one. The sample has 600,000 to 750,000 clones; about 78% are singletons. The source material was memory CD4+ T cells sorted from blood. The receptor source for this set is a woman younger than 45 in good health. Each CDR3 is given with its conserved first and last residue. D genes are given only for firm matches. Some rows mark clone size as missing; the rest say once, few, many or name a class of expanded clone.

J,V,D,size,DNA,CDR3
TRBJ2-2,TRBV7-2,TRBD1,once,TGTGCCAGCAGCCCAGGGGGGAACACCGGGGAGCTGTTTTTT,CASSPGGNTGELFF
TRBJ1-2,TRBV2,.,few,TGTGCCAGCAGTGAAAACCATGGCTACACCTTC,CASSENHGYTF
TRBJ2-7,TRBV5-1,TRBD1,.,TGCGCCAGCAGCCCCGGGACAGTCACCTACGAGCAGTACTTC,CASSPGTVTYEQYF
TRBJ2-2,TRBV27,TRBD2,.,TGTGCCACCCCCCCCCGGACTAGCGGGAGGCGGAACACCGGGGAGCTGTTTTTT,CATPPRTSGRRNTGELFF
TRBJ2-7,TRBV7-2,.,.,TGTGCCAGCAGCTTTCTCTTCCACGAGCAGTACTTC,CASSFLFHEQYF
TRBJ2-3,TRBV19,.,.,TGTGCCAGTAGTTTCGGAGGGCAGGCAGATACGCAGTATTTT,CASSFGGQADTQYF
TRBJ1-2,TRBV6-1,TRBD1,.,TGTGCCAGCACGGGGGGAAAGGGGGCCAACTATGGCTACACCTTC,CASTGGKGANYGYTF
TRBJ1-1,TRBV9,TRBD1,.,TGTGCCAGCAGCGGCGGACAGGGTCGATTGTCGAACACTGAAGCTTTCTTT,CASSGGQGRLSNTEAFF
TRBJ2-2,TRBV5-1,.,many,TGCGCCAGCAGCTTGCAGAGACCGGAAGAGCTGTTTTTT,CASSLQRPEELFF
TRBJ2-7,TRBV9,.,.,TGTGCCAGCAGCGTAGGACCAGACTCCTACGAGCAGTACTTC,CASSVGPDSYEQYF
TRBJ2-2,TRBV4-1,.,.,TGCGCCAGCAGCCAAGTGAGGCTACTAGCAACCGGGGAGCTGTTTTTT,CASSQVRLLATGELFF
TRBJ2-4,TRBV10-1,.,few,TGCGCCAGCAGTGGAGGACATCGATCTCTGTACTTC,CASSGGHRSLYF
TRBJ2-1,TRBV19,TRBD2,.,TGTGCCAGTAGTATCCAAGCGGGAGGTAGGAATGAGCAGTTCTTC,CASSIQAGGRNEQFF
TRBJ2-1,TRBV15,TRBD2,once,TGTGCCACCAGCAGGTCCTCTTCGGGAGGCCACAATGAGCAGTTCTTC,CATSRSSSGGHNEQFF
TRBJ1-5,TRBV2,.,.,TGTGCCAGCAGTGATCGGACAGTCAATCAGCCCCAGCATTTT,CASSDRTVNQPQHF
TRBJ2-7,TRBV18,TRBD1,.,TGTGCCAGCTCACTGGGGACAGGACCACGTTACGAGCAGTACTTC,CASSLGTGPRYEQYF
TRBJ2-1,TRBV6-1,TRBD1,many,TGTGCCAGCAGCGCAGGGGGCTGGGGATACAATGAGCAGTTCTTC,CASSAGGWGYNEQFF
TRBJ2-7,TRBV11-2,.,few,TGTGCCAGCAGCTTAGCCCGCGAGCAGTACTTC,CASSLAREQYF
TRBJ2-5,TRBV18,TRBD1,.,TGTGCCAGCTCACCACCGGGGACAGAAGAGACCCAGTACTTC,CASSPPGTEETQYF
TRBJ2-7,TRBV11-2,.,.,TGTGCCAGCAGCTTAGTGCCTTCGTCCTACGAGCAGTACTTC,CASSLVPSSYEQYF
TRBJ2-1,TRBV13,.,few,TGTGCCAGCAGCTCGCCCCGAGGACGAAGGCAGTTCTTC,CASSSPRGRRQFF
TRBJ2-2,TRBV6-4,.,.,TGTGCCAGCAGTGCCGCGATTGGTCTCACCGGGGAGCTGTTTTTT,CASSAAIGLTGELFF
TRBJ1-2,TRBV6-1,TRBD1,.,TGTGCCAGCAGTTCTCCGGGACAGATAAACTATGGCTACACCTTC,CASSSPGQINYGYTF
TRBJ2-7,TRBV5-4,TRBD2,few,TGTGCCAGCAGCCCGACTAGCGCCTCCTACGAGCAGTACTTC,CASSPTSASYEQYF
TRBJ2-5,TRBV25-1,.,.,TGTGCCACCCAGGTTTCGGGACGAACAATGTTGGAGACCCAGTACTTC,CATQVSGRTMLETQYF
TRBJ2-3,TRBV28,.,.,TGTGCCAGCAGCGGACGGGCGGGTGGTCTTACAGATACGCAGTATTTT,CASSGRAGGLTDTQYF
TRBJ1-1,TRBV15,.,.,TGTGCCACCAGCAGAGGGGGTTGGGGATTGAACACTGAAGCTTTCTTT,CATSRGGWGLNTEAFF
TRBJ2-2,TRBV4-2,.,.,TGTGCCAGCAGCCAAGTTTCGGGGGCGGTCGGGGAGCTGTTTTTT,CASSQVSGAVGELFF
TRBJ2-5,TRBV7-7,.,.,TGTGCCAGCAGCCAGACACTACAGGGCTGGGAGACCCAGTACTTC,CASSQTLQGWETQYF
TRBJ2-3,TRBV5-1,TRBD1,.,TGCGCCAGCAGCTGGGGACAGGGGCCGAGCACAGATACGCAGTATTTT,CASSWGQGPSTDTQYF
TRBJ2-7,TRBV10-3,.,.,TGTGCCATCAGTGAGTACTCGGACTACGAGCAGTACTTC,CAISEYSDYEQYF
TRBJ2-7,TRBV21-1,.,once,TGTGCCAGCAGCAAAGGGGACGGTCTTTTAAAATACGAGCAGTACTTC,CASSKGDGLLKYEQYF
TRBJ1-1,TRBV5-1,.,.,TGCGCCAGCAGCTCGGGGGCCGGGAACACTGAAGCTTTCTTT,CASSSGAGNTEAFF
TRBJ1-1,TRBV11-2,.,.,TGTGCCAGCAGAATTGAACGGGGGGGGTTGAACACTGAAGCTTTCTTT,CASRIERGGLNTEAFF
TRBJ1-1,TRBV15,TRBD1,few,TGTGCCACCAGCAGGACATGGACCCCAGGGGGAGCTTTCTTT,CATSRTWTPGGAFF
TRBJ2-5,TRBV5-1,TRBD2,once,TGCGCCAGCAGCTCCTCCCTAGCGGGAGTGGGTGAGACCCAGTACTTC,CASSSSLAGVGETQYF
TRBJ2-3,TRBV19,TRBD2,.,TGTGCCAGTCGAGCCGGGACTAGCGGGACAAATACGCAGTATTTT,CASRAGTSGTNTQYF
TRBJ1-1,TRBV18,TRBD1,.,TGTGCCAGCTTCAAGGACAGGGTGATTACTGAAGCTTTCTTT,CASFKDRVITEAFF
TRBJ2-7,TRBV27,.,once,TGTGCCACAACGGATGCGGGCTACGAGCAGTACTTC,CATTDAGYEQYF
TRBJ1-4,TRBV19,TRBD1,.,TGTGCCAGTAGTCCCCGGACAGGGACTAATGAAAAACTGTTTTTT,CASSPRTGTNEKLFF
TRBJ1-2,TRBV9,.,few,TGTGCCAGCAGCGTAGTGCCAGGGGAGCCCTATGGCTACACCTTC,CASSVVPGEPYGYTF
TRBJ2-7,TRBV5-6,.,.,TGTGCCAGCAGCTTACTGGACAGCACCTACGAGCAGTACTTC,CASSLLDSTYEQYF
TRBJ2-7,TRBV18,TRBD2,.,TGTGCCAGCTCTCCGGGACTAGCGGGAGGGCCCTCGTTGTACGAGCAGTACTTC,CASSPGLAGGPSLYEQYF
TRBJ2-6,TRBV18,.,.,TGTGCCAGCTCACCGTTTGGGCCTTCACACTCTGGGGCCAACGTCCTGACTTTC,CASSPFGPSHSGANVLTF
TRBJ2-2,TRBV6-1,.,once,TGTGCCATCAGTGAGTCGAATTCCAGCTACACCGGGGAGCTGTTTTTT,CAISESNSSYTGELFF
TRBJ1-2,TRBV5-4,TRBD1,.,TGTGCCAGCAGCTTGGCTCGGGACAGTTGGACCCCCTATGGCTACACCTTC,CASSLARDSWTPYGYTF
TRBJ2-1,TRBV6-4,TRBD1,.,TGTGCCAGCAGTCTCGGGACAGGGGAGGGCAATGAGCAGTTCTTC,CASSLGTGEGNEQFF
TRBJ2-5,TRBV6-1,.,.,TGTGCCAGCAGTGCCCGGGGATGGGAGACCCAGTACTTC,CASSARGWETQYF
TRBJ2-1,TRBV19,.,.,TGTGCCAGTAGCACTTCGGGGTTAAATGAGCAGTTCTTC,CASSTSGLNEQFF
TRBJ2-5,TRBV5-4,TRBD1,.,TGTGCCAGCAGCTTGGGACAGGGTGAGACCCAGTACTTC,CASSLGQGETQYF
TRBJ2-1,TRBV5-4,TRBD2,.,TGTGCCAGCAGCTCTGAGCGGGGCCCGGGGGATGAGCAGTTCTTC,CASSSERGPGDEQFF
TRBJ1-3,TRBV11-2,.,.,TGTGCCAGCGGCCGGGGTGACTCTGGAAACACCATATATTTT,CASGRGDSGNTIYF
TRBJ2-7,TRBV7-8,.,.,TGTGCCAGCAGCTTATGGTTAGGTACTTACGAGCAGTACTTC,CASSLWLGTYEQYF
TRBJ2-7,TRBV9,TRBD2,.,TGTGCCAGCAGCGTAGAGTCTAGCGGGTTGTATGAGCAGTACTTC,CASSVESSGLYEQYF
TRBJ2-1,TRBV27,TRBD2,.,TGTGCCAGCAGTTTATCGCCCCTAGCGGGAGCTTTGAATGAGCAGTTCTTC,CASSLSPLAGALNEQFF